The 16 T cell receptor beta chains presented below share a single source sample, sequenced in a study of blood T cell repertoires in COVID-19. Clones were sequenced by immunoSEQ multiplex PCR, and TCRdb holds only the in-frame ones, with some missing. This sample has about 72,000 clones, with over 80% found just once. What was sequenced was peripheral blood. These receptor sequences come from a human donor in a cohort sampled during active COVID-19.

The chain combines TRBV4-1 with TRBJ2-1; 10 nucleotides match TRBD2. Germline V gene lookup returns CDR1 MGHRA and CDR2 YSYEKL. The CDR3 is 18 amino acids. V shed 1 base and J 7 bases; nucleotides not matched to a gene: 13. In nucleotides, the CDR3 is TGCGCCAGCAGCCAAGGGCCAGCGGGGGGGCCGAGGTCGAATGAGCAGTTCTTC. Protein sequence: CASSQGPAGGPRSNEQFF.

The CDR3 loop reads CASRSGTGTYEQYF. In DNA form, the CDR3 reads TGTGCCAGCAGGTCCGGGACAGGGACCTACGAGCAGTACTTC. This chain uses TRBV6-5 with TRBJ2-7; TRBD1 matches 9 bases. Trimming took 6 bases from V and 2 from J; bases not matched to a gene: 5. CDR1 is MNHEY, CDR2 SVGAGI, per germline. This CDR3 has 14 amino acids.

This sequence joins TRBV5-6 and TRBJ1-2, with D unclear. The CDR3 length is 15 residues. The V and J ends lost 4 bases and 4 bases respectively, with 17 bases between them. Germline V gene lookup returns CDR1 SGHDT and CDR2 YYEEEE. The chain's CDR3 is CASSPSGYSGYGYTF. CDR3 DNA: TGTGCCAGCAGCCCCTCAGGATATAGTGGCTATGGCTACACCTTC.

This CDR3 reads CASSLGQGIDYGYTF. CDR3 bases: TGTGCCAGCAGCTTAGGACAGGGCATAGACTATGGCTACACCTTC. The chain carries TRBV5-4 and TRBJ1-2, with 8 bases identical to TRBD1. Trimming at V came to 2 bases and at J to 3 bases, leaving 6 bases not matched to a gene. The CDR3 covers 15 residues. CDR1 is SGHNT, CDR2 YYREEE, per germline (reference sequence).

The J gene is TRBJ2-3, the V gene TRBV24-1; 9 bases agree with TRBD1. The trim removed 3 bases at V and 3 bases at J, leaving 0 bases unmatched. This CDR3 has 14 residues. Germline CDR1 is KGHDR and CDR2 is SFDVKD. The CDR3 sequence is CATSDGQGTDTQYF. Here the CDR3 DNA reads TGTGCCACCAGTGATGGACAGGGGACAGATACGCAGTATTTT.

This rearrangement joins TRBV20-1 to TRBJ1-4, with 7 positions matching TRBD1. V lost 3 bases and J lost 6; bases outside the gene matches: 4. Germline loops: CDR1 DFQATT, CDR2 SNEGSKA (reference sequence). The CDR3 extends over 13 amino acids. CDR3 bases: TGCAGTGCTAGTAAGGGGGCTTATGAAAAACTGTTTTTT. Translation: CSASKGAYEKLFF.

This chain uses TRBV2 with TRBJ2-1; the match to TRBD1 covers 11 bases. Looked up from germline, CDR1 is SNHLY and CDR2 is FYNNEI. V trimming: 6 bases; J trimming: 4 bases; junction bases outside the gene matches: 5. The CDR3 sequence is 15 residues long. In DNA form, the CDR3 reads TGTGCCAGCAGCGGACAGGGGGCCGATTACAATGAGCAGTTCTTC. Protein product: CASSGQGADYNEQFF.

The V gene is TRBV4-2, the J gene TRBJ2-7; possibly TRBD2 for D (6 bases). CDR3 length equals 13 residues. Germline-derived CDR1 and CDR2 are LGHNA and YNFKEQ. V was cut by 2 bases and J by 5 bases, with 10 bases left in between. CDR3 in amino acids: CASSQPGVDEQYF. DNA of the CDR3: TGTGCCAGCAGCCAACCGGGGGTGGACGAGCAGTACTTC.

This chain links TRBV7-3 with TRBJ2-5, with D unresolved. The CDR3 has 14 amino acids. V shed 0 bases and J shed 7 bases, with 12 bases lying between them. Germline V gene sequence: CDR1 SGHTA, CDR2 FQGTGA. The CDR3 sequence: CASSLTPPPGTQYF. The CDR3 DNA reads TGTGCCAGCAGCTTAACGCCCCCCCCGGGGACCCAGTACTTC.

This chain joins TRBV27 and TRBJ2-7; 7 bases fit TRBD1. CDR3 length: 15 amino acids. The germline gives CDR1 MNHEY, CDR2 SMNVEV (reference sequence). Trimming took 5 bases from V and 0 from J; bases not matched to a gene: 7. The CDR3 DNA reads as TGTGCCAGCAGTCCCAACCGGGACAGCTCCTACGAGCAGTACTTC. Translation: CASSPNRDSSYEQYF.

This clone showed up just once. The chain combines TRBV5-4 with TRBJ1-2; 9 bases match TRBD1. The length of the CDR3 is 15 residues. The V and J ends lost 5 bases and 4 bases, in that order; junction bases with no gene match: 9. CDR1 is SGHNT and CDR2 is YYREEE in the germline V gene (reference sequence). The CDR3 DNA reads as TGTGCCAGCAGTCTCGACAGGGGGGGATTCTATGGCTACACCTTC. Translating gives CASSLDRGGFYGYTF. Drawing the rest from reference TRBV5-4 and TRBJ1-2, the complete variable domain is ETGVTQSPTHLIKTRGQQVTLRCSSQSGHNTVSWYQQALGQGPQFIFQYYREEENGRGNFPPRFSGLQFPNYSSELNVNALELDDSALYLCASSLDRGGFYGYTFGSGTRLTVV.

The rearrangement joins TRBV5-4 to TRBJ1-3; D not resolved. V was pared by 5 bases and J by 3 bases, with 6 bases between. Germline V lookup: CDR1 SGHNT, CDR2 YYREEE (reference sequence). The CDR3 runs 12 residues. The CDR3 DNA reads as TGTGCCAGCAGTTCTGTTGGAAACACCATATATTTT. This codes for CASSSVGNTIYF.

This rearrangement joins TRBV15 to TRBJ1-3, with no clear D. Trimming shortened V by 0 bases and J by 0 bases, and 12 bases separated the two germline ends. Germline CDR1 reads LNHNV; CDR2 reads YYDKDF (reference sequence). The CDR3 is 17 residues long. The CDR3: CATSRDSPATSGNTIYF. DNA of the CDR3: TGTGCCACCAGCAGAGATTCGCCCGCTACCTCTGGAAACACCATATATTTT.

The chain carries TRBV7-8 and TRBJ2-7; 10 bases map to TRBD2. The germline CDR1 and CDR2 sequences are SGHVS and FQNEAQ. J was trimmed by 7 bases and V by 2 bases; bases with no gene match: 11. This CDR3 is 16 amino acids long. The CDR3 reads CASSLKTKLAGREQYF. For the CDR3, the DNA is TGTGCCAGCAGCTTAAAGACAAAACTAGCGGGGCGGGAGCAGTACTTC.

V is TRBV29-1 and J is TRBJ2-1; 14 bases match TRBD2. This CDR3 has 15 amino acids. With V trimmed by 6 bases and J by 11 bases, 12 bases remained unmatched. Germline loops: CDR1 SQVTM, CDR2 ANQGSEA. Written as DNA, the CDR3 is TGCAGCGTGGAACCGGGACTAGCGGGGGCCCAACAGCAGTTCTTC. Amino acids: CSVEPGLAGAQQQFF.

This chain uses TRBV5-4 with TRBJ2-1, with 8 bases that match TRBD2. Germline lookup yields CDR1 SGHNT and CDR2 YYREEE (reference sequence). V was pared by 4 bases and J by 5 bases, with 8 bases of the junction left unmatched. This CDR3 comprises 15 residues. The chain's CDR3 is CASSLDGGANNEQFF. The CDR3, as DNA: TGTGCCAGCAGCCTGGACGGGGGGGCCAACAATGAGCAGTTCTTC.